Listed below are T cell receptor beta chains from one sample, sequenced in a study of cytomegalovirus exposure and HLA in healthy donors. The protocol was immunoSEQ multiplex PCR, while the TCRdb copy is restricted to in-frame clones and leaves out a portion. This table has roughly 100,000 clones, more than 60% appearing once. The sequencing input was PBMCs. The receptors were gathered from a middle-aged man in good health and CMV-seronegative. Each CDR3 is given with its conserved first and last residue. The order of the fields is D gene, J gene, clone size, V gene, CDR3 DNA, CDR3 protein. D genes are given only for firm matches. Clone sizes are given selectively: once, few, many, or a class where the clone is expanded.

-	TRBJ2-5	-	TRBV21-1	TGTGCCAGCAGCAAAGATGTCAGGGGGCCCCAAGAGACCCAGTACTTC	CASSKDVRGPQETQYF
-	TRBJ2-3	-	TRBV2	TGTGCCAGCAGTGACCGTGTAGATACGCAGTATTTT	CASSDRVDTQYF
-	TRBJ1-3	-	TRBV4-1	TGCGCCAGCAGCCAAGGGGAGGGTAGCTCTGGAAACACCATATATTTT	CASSQGEGSSGNTIYF
-	TRBJ1-3	-	TRBV6-5	TGTGCCAGCAGTCGCGGACAGTTTGGAAACACCATATATTTT	CASSRGQFGNTIYF
TRBD1	TRBJ2-7	once	TRBV19	TGTGCCAGTAGTATCGGGACAGGGGTGTACGAGCAGTACTTC	CASSIGTGVYEQYF
-	TRBJ2-7	-	TRBV7-9	TGTGCCAGCAGCTTAGCCGGGTTCAGCTACGAGCAGTACTTC	CASSLAGFSYEQYF
-	TRBJ1-4	-	TRBV6-5	TGTGCCAGCAGTTCCAGGGGTCCTAATGAAAAACTGTTTTTT	CASSSRGPNEKLFF
-	TRBJ1-2	-	TRBV25-1	TGTGCCAGCAGTGAATTAGGAAGGGGCGCCGAGGATGGCTACACCTTC	CASSELGRGAEDGYTF
TRBD1	TRBJ2-5	-	TRBV6-6	TGTGCCAGCAGCGAGACTCGGACAGGGCAGGAGACCCAGTACTTC	CASSETRTGQETQYF
TRBD2	TRBJ2-1	-	TRBV18	TGTGCCAGCTCACCGAGGACTAGCGGGGCAAATGAGCAGTTCTTC	CASSPRTSGANEQFF
-	TRBJ2-7	-	TRBV10-3	TGTGCCATCGGAAAACAGGGGGGGCGCGGGCGGGGATATGAGCAGTACTTC	CAIGKQGGRGRGYEQYF
TRBD1	TRBJ1-4	-	TRBV5-1	TGCGCCAGCAGCTGGTGGGGCCTGACAGGGGAAAAACTGTTTTTT	CASSWWGLTGEKLFF